The clone carrying this TCR beta chain occurred many times. This sample is part of a study of T cells in Graves' hyperthyroidism and ophthalmopathy. Uncontrolled infection, other autoimmune disease, pregnancy or lactation led to exclusion. Fresh peripheral blood, roughly 9.8 ml of it, supplied the PBMCs. Germline lookup yields CDR1 SEHNR and CDR2 FQNEAQ (reference sequence). V lost 6 bases and J lost 2; bases outside the gene matches: 6. This CDR3 region has 16 residues. TCR beta CDR3 regions were amplified from RNA transcripts. The primer set for the first-round RT-PCR of the TCR CDR3 was HTBI. TCRdb recomputed calls from the multiplex PCR reads with MiXCR, one row per CDR3 protein. The data contain under 400,000 distinct CDR3 sequences, more than 20% of them singletons.

The origin of this receptor is a man aged 45-60 years with Graves' hyperthyroidism. The chain recombines TRBV7-9 with TRBJ2-1; 11 bases are a match to TRBD2. Sequenced material: blood. The CDR3 sequence: CASRDIAGGPYNEQFF. Written as DNA, the CDR3 is TGTGCCAGCAGAGACATAGCGGGAGGGCCCTACAATGAGCAGTTCTTC.